The sequence of this TCR beta chain was determined in a study of shared clonotypes between healthy human individuals. In the study overall: Three plates each covered CD4 naive and memory; CD8 naive two, CD8 memory one. General observations from the study: Approximately 4.5% was the fraction of naive CD4 clonotypes found shared across a few donors.

Data came from immunoSEQ multiplex PCR; TCRdb stores just in-frame clones and leaves some out. In the table there are about 2.1 million clones, roughly 95% of which are singletons. Selected positively for CCR7 and CD45RO-negative, naive CD8 cells excluded terminally differentiated effector memory CD45RA+ cells. With regard to this clone: No antigen is known for it. One junction end does not reproduce the germline sequence, and a read error may be involved.

The germline CDR1 and CDR2 sequences are MDHEN and SYDVKM. This CDR3 contains 14 residues. Sequences were obtained from naive CD8+ T cells from PBMCs. The V call is TRBV28, the J call TRBJ1-5; D unclear. This sequence was found in a man in his late teens or twenties in good health. Some clones in this sample may be carry-over from other donors' samples. The CDR3 is CASGFGVSGQPQHF. The CDR3 DNA reads TGTGCCAGCGGTTTTGGGGTGTCAGGCCAGCCCCAGCATTTT. Combining the CDR3 with reference TRBV28 and TRBJ1-5 gives the whole variable domain DVKVTQSSRYLVKRTGEKVFLECVQDMDHENMFWYRQDPGLGLRLIYFSYDVKMKEKGDIPEGYSVSREKKERFSLILESASTNQTSMYLCASGFGVSGQPQHFGDGTRLSIL.